A single sample gave rise to the 14 T cell receptor beta chains below, sequenced in a study of monozygotic twins with cystic fibrosis. The data were produced by immunoSEQ multiplex PCR, yet TCRdb's version contains in-frame clones alone and is incomplete. The sample consists of roughly 14,000 clones, nearly 99% of them appearing once. Sequencing was performed on blood. These receptors were taken from a girl aged 2 to 10 with cystic fibrosis.

The chain combines TRBV2 with TRBJ1-1; a weak D match, TRBD1 (5 bases). The CDR3 is 14 residues long. Trimming removed 7 bases at V and 6 bases at J, with 18 bases between. Germline CDR1 reads SNHLY; CDR2 reads FYNNEI. CDR3 nucleotide sequence: TGTGCCAGCACCATGGAGGGTGGGGGGGCTGAAGCTTTCTTT. Its translation is CASTMEGGGAEAFF.

This clone was observed once. The genes are TRBV25-1 and TRBJ2-7; perhaps D is TRBD1 or TRBD2 (6 bases each). The CDR3 runs 14 residues. Germline-derived CDR1 and CDR2 are MGHDK and SYGVNS. With 4 bases removed from V and 4 bases from J, the gap between germline ends came to 14 bases. CDR3 DNA: TGTGCCAGCAGTGTACTAGGGGGGCTATACGAGCAGTACTTC. Translation: CASSVLGGLYEQYF.

The V call is TRBV6-1, the J call TRBJ2-7; D remains unclear. Germline V lookup: CDR1 MNHNS, CDR2 SASEGT. Trimming shortened V by 5 bases and J by 0 bases, and 11 bases separated the two germline ends. This CDR3 has 14 residues. Written as DNA, the CDR3 is TGTGCCAGCAGTCCCCGCGGAGCCTCCTACGAGCAGTACTTC. Translation gives CASSPRGASYEQYF.

The V gene is TRBV30, the J gene TRBJ1-1, with no clear D. The CDR3 contains 13 residues. Per germline, CDR1 GTSNPN and CDR2 SVGIG (reference sequence). V lost 2 bases, J lost 5 bases, and 12 bases lay in between. The CDR3 is CAWSRSHGTEAFF. The DNA for the CDR3 is TGTGCCTGGAGTAGGTCCCATGGTACTGAAGCTTTCTTT.

The chain uses TRBV27 and TRBJ1-5; D not certain. V lost 7 bases and J lost 0, with 13 bases in between. The CDR3 is 15 amino acids. Germline loops: CDR1 MNHEY, CDR2 SMNVEV (reference sequence). The DNA of the CDR3 is TGTGCCAGCAAAGGGATGGGAGTTAGCAATCAGCCCCAGCATTTT. It codes for CASKGMGVSNQPQHF.

The chain couples TRBV5-6 to TRBJ1-5; the D gene is possibly TRBD1 (5 bases). The CDR3 covers 14 residues. The V gene lost 2 bases and the J gene lost 5 bases, with 11 bases spanning the gap. From germline, CDR1 is SGHDT and CDR2 YYEEEE. CDR3 in amino acids: CASSFQGAYQPQHF. The CDR3 DNA sequence: TGTGCCAGCAGCTTCCAAGGGGCTTATCAGCCCCAGCATTTT.

The J gene is TRBJ2-5, the V gene TRBV7-7, with TRBD2 matching over 10 bases. V dropped 5 bases and J dropped 5; count of bases not matched to a gene: 11. CDR1 SSHAT and CDR2 FNYEAQ come from the germline V gene (reference sequence). CDR3 length equals 16 residues. The CDR3 here is CASSPRLAGRGETQYF. The CDR3 DNA follows: TGTGCCAGCAGCCCCAGACTAGCGGGCCGGGGGGAGACCCAGTACTTC. The variable domain in full, with the rest retrieved from reference TRBV7-7 and TRBJ2-5, is GAGVSQSPRYKVTKRGQDVTLRCDPISSHATLYWYQQALGQGPEFLTYFNYEAQPDKSGLPSDRFSAERPEGSISTLTIQRTEQRDSAMYRCASSPRLAGRGETQYFGPGTRLLVL.

V is TRBV27 and J is TRBJ1-1, with TRBD1 matching over 8 bases. In germline, CDR1 is MNHEY, CDR2 SMNVEV (reference sequence). J was trimmed by 5 bases and V by 7 bases; bases with no gene match: 9. The CDR3 has 14 residues. CDR3 coding DNA: TGTGCCAGCAACGTACAGGGGGGGAGAACTGAAGCTTTCTTT. Its protein product is CASNVQGGRTEAFF.

The genes are TRBV5-1 and TRBJ2-7; D gene unclear. The CDR3 has 12 amino acids. V was clipped by 4 bases and J by 4 bases, with 9 bases between them. Germline assignment: CDR1 SGHRS and CDR2 YFSETQ. The CDR3 DNA reads TGCGCCAGCAGCCAGGACGGTTACGAGCAGTACTTC. Amino acid sequence: CASSQDGYEQYF.

The chain couples TRBV9 to TRBJ2-2; unclear D gene. The CDR3 loop spans 13 amino acids. The V and J ends lost 3 bases and 11 bases respectively, with 14 bases between them. Germline V lookup: CDR1 SGDLS, CDR2 YYNGEE. CDR3 coding DNA: TGTGCCAGCAGCGACCCGGATGGGTCTGAGCTGTTTTTT. Protein product: CASSDPDGSELFF.

The chain employs TRBV4-3 and TRBJ2-3; D not resolved. The CDR3 totals 14 residues. The V gene lost 2 bases and the J gene lost 4 bases, with 10 bases spanning the gap. Germline values: CDR1 LGHNA, CDR2 YSLEER. The CDR3 coding sequence is TGCGCCAGCAGCCAAAAGTGGGTGGCAGATACGCAGTATTTT. Translation gives CASSQKWVADTQYF.

This chain uses TRBV29-1 with TRBJ2-3; 10 bases line up with TRBD1. The length of the CDR3 is 15 residues. The germline gives CDR1 SQVTM, CDR2 ANQGSEA. V was pared by 4 bases and J by 2 bases, with 6 bases of the junction left unmatched. In nucleotides, the CDR3 is TGCAGCGTTGGGGGGACAGGGGCCCTCACAGATACGCAGTATTTT. Translated: CSVGGTGALTDTQYF.

The chain recombines TRBV5-1 with TRBJ2-2; the D is unclear. This CDR3 region has 15 residues. The V gene lost 1 base and the J gene lost 1 base, with 8 bases spanning the gap. Per the germline V gene, CDR1 is SGHRS and CDR2 is YFSETQ. The chain's CDR3 is CASSLKSGNTGELFF. The CDR3, as DNA: TGCGCCAGCAGCTTGAAGTCGGGGAACACCGGGGAGCTGTTTTTT.

For the CDR3, the DNA is TGTGCCAGCAGCAGGGGTTCCGGGGAGCTGTTTTTT. This translates into CASSRGSGELFF. The gene calls are TRBV6-5 and TRBJ2-2; maybe TRBD1 (6 bases). The length of the CDR3 is 12 residues. Germline V gene lookup returns CDR1 MNHEY and CDR2 SVGAGI. Deletions cut 6 bases from V and 6 bases from J, with 8 bases between.